Below, 21 T cell receptor beta chains from the same sample are listed, as sequenced in a study of neoadjuvant anti-PD-1 for oral cavity cancer. Produced via immunoSEQ multiplex PCR; TCRdb's table is partial and in-frame only. The table lists about 14,000 clones, less than 75% of them singletons. The material sequenced was PBMCs, taken before nivolumab (anti-PD-1) treatment. The receptor set was obtained from a person between 40 and 85 years old with oral cavity squamous cell carcinoma.

This clone was picked up one time. The rearrangement links TRBV11-2 to TRBJ1-5, with 8 bases fitting TRBD1. The CDR3 extends over 14 amino acids. Trimming took 2 bases from V and 7 from J; bases not matched to a gene: 4. Germline V CDR1 and CDR2: SGHAT, FQNNGV. In nucleotides, the CDR3 is TGTGCCAGCAGCTTACAGGGGGCGACGCAGCCCCAGCATTTT. The encoded protein is CASSLQGATQPQHF.

This rearrangement joins TRBV6-1 to TRBJ1-1; 7 bases match TRBD1. The CDR3 has 15 amino acids. V trimming: 3 bases; J trimming: 11 bases; junction bases outside the gene matches: 15. Germline CDR1 reads MNHNS; CDR2 reads SASEGT. CDR3 residues: CASSERTGLLKLAFF. CDR3 bases: TGTGCCAGCAGTGAGAGGACAGGACTTCTGAAGCTTGCTTTCTTT.

The J gene is TRBJ1-1, the V gene TRBV5-1, with D possibly matching TRBD1 (6 bases). V lost 6 bases to trimming and J lost 7 bases, with 19 bases between them. The CDR3 sequence is 14 residues long. CDR1 is SGHRS and CDR2 is YFSETQ in the germline V gene. The CDR3 region is CASIPGAGRLEAFF. The DNA of the CDR3 is TGCGCCAGCATCCCGGGGGCCGGCAGGCTTGAAGCTTTCTTT.

This chain's CDR3 is CASSRGVNQPQHF. The DNA of the CDR3 is TGCGCCAGCAGTCGAGGGGTCAATCAGCCCCAGCATTTT. The gene calls are TRBV10-1 and TRBJ1-5, with D perhaps matching TRBD1 (5 bases). CDR1 and CDR2 from the germline V gene are WNHNN and SYGVQD (reference sequence). This CDR3 comprises 13 residues. The V and J ends lost 5 bases and 3 bases respectively, with 8 bases between them.

This chain uses TRBV5-1 with TRBJ2-1; the D gene is possibly TRBD2 (5 bases). This CDR3 contains 14 residues. V dropped 2 bases and J dropped 5 bases, with 11 bases sitting between them. Germline V gene sequence: CDR1 SGHRS, CDR2 YFSETQ. The CDR3 here is CASSFEGYHNEQFF. The CDR3 DNA reads as TGCGCCAGCAGCTTTGAGGGCTATCACAATGAGCAGTTCTTC.

The V and J genes are TRBV7-9 and TRBJ2-2; the D gene is possibly TRBD1 (6 bases). The CDR3 runs to 15 residues. Trimming took 5 bases from V and 4 from J, leaving 14 bases between them. Germline CDR1 reads SEHNR; CDR2 reads FQNEAQ (reference sequence). Here the CDR3 reads CASSKLGAVTGELFF. CDR3 DNA sequence: TGTGCCAGCAGCAAACTGGGGGCTGTCACCGGGGAGCTGTTTTTT.

This chain joins TRBV6-6 and TRBJ2-1; 9 positions agree with TRBD2. V lost 6 bases to trimming and J lost 3 bases; unmatched junction nucleotides: 6. Germline lookup yields CDR1 MNHNY and CDR2 SVGAGI (reference sequence). This CDR3 is built from 15 residues. CDR3 in DNA: TGTGCCAGCAGCAATAGCGGGGGAATCTACAATGAGCAGTTCTTC. Translated: CASSNSGGIYNEQFF.

The chain combines TRBV7-9 with TRBJ1-4; the match to TRBD1 covers 8 bases. V shed 4 bases, J shed 3 bases, and the junction held 4 bases outside the gene matches. The CDR3 is made up of 15 amino acids. Germline-derived CDR1 and CDR2 are SEHNR and FQNEAQ (reference sequence). The CDR3 here is CASSSRDRSNEKLFF. DNA of the CDR3: TGTGCCAGCAGCTCCCGGGACAGGTCTAATGAAAAACTGTTTTTT.

The gene calls are TRBV6-5 and TRBJ1-2, with unresolved D. V was shortened by 7 bases and J by 1 base, with 16 bases between the two germline ends. The CDR3 has 15 amino acids. Looked up from germline, CDR1 is MNHEY and CDR2 is SVGAGI. CDR3 region: CASTPGWTSNYGYTF. The DNA for the CDR3 is TGTGCCAGCACCCCGGGGTGGACGAGTAACTATGGCTACACCTTC.

The chain combines TRBV19 with TRBJ2-1; TRBD2 matches 13 bases. The CDR3 consists of 17 residues. Trimming removed 4 bases from V and 0 bases from J; junction bases left unmatched: 3. Germline V gives CDR1 LNHDA, CDR2 SQIVND (reference sequence). The CDR3 DNA reads TGTGCCAGTAGTACCCGGACTAGCGGGAGCTCCTACAATGAGCAGTTCTTC. Its protein is CASSTRTSGSSYNEQFF.

In this sample, this clone turned up a few times. This chain joins TRBV14 and TRBJ2-2, with TRBD1 matching over 7 bases. The CDR3 covers 18 residues. Trimming at V came to 2 bases and at J to 2 bases, leaving 11 bases not matched to a gene. The germline V gene has CDR1 SGHDN and CDR2 FVKESK. For the CDR3, the DNA is TGTGCCAGCAGCCAATGGGCCAGAAGGGGGCCTAACACCGGGGAGCTGTTTTTT. It yields the protein CASSQWARRGPNTGELFF.

This clone has just a few counts. The J gene is TRBJ2-5, the V gene TRBV7-6; D is unresolved. This CDR3 is 13 amino acids long. In germline, CDR1 is SGHVS, CDR2 FNYEAQ. V lost 5 bases and J 5 bases, leaving 12 bases between the germline ends. CDR3 residues: CASSLPGGETQYF. CDR3 sequence (DNA): TGTGCCAGCAGCCTGCCTGGTGGGGAGACCCAGTACTTC.

The V and J genes are TRBV6-5 and TRBJ2-3; D gene ambiguous. The CDR3 consists of 15 residues. Germline-derived CDR1 and CDR2 are MNHEY and SVGAGI. V was trimmed by 4 bases and J by 0 bases, leaving 11 bases between them. As DNA, the CDR3 is TGTGCCAGCAGTTCCACCCTTTCTAGCACAGATACGCAGTATTTT. Residues: CASSSTLSSTDTQYF.

V gene TRBV7-8 combines with J gene TRBJ2-7, with unresolved D. Trimming left V 8 bases short and J 4 bases short, with 6 bases between. CDR1 SGHVS and CDR2 FQNEAQ come from the germline V gene. There are 10 residues in the CDR3. The CDR3 bases are TGTGCCAGCGGTTTATACGAGCAGTACTTC. Translation: CASGLYEQYF.

V usage is TRBV29-1 and J usage is TRBJ2-1; D might be TRBD1 (5 bases). Germline loops: CDR1 SQVTM, CDR2 ANQGSEA. V was clipped by 8 bases and J by 3 bases, with 14 bases between them. CDR3 length: 13 amino acids. DNA for the CDR3: TGCAGCACCCCTGGGGCGTTCTACAATGAGCAGTTCTTC. Protein sequence: CSTPGAFYNEQFF.

V and J are TRBV5-1 and TRBJ2-7; D perhaps matches TRBD1 (7 bases). CDR1 is SGHRS, CDR2 YFSETQ, per germline. Trimming cost V 4 bases and J 5 bases, with 16 bases left between them. This CDR3 spans 14 amino acids. CDR3 coding DNA: TGCGCCAGCAGCCCCAGGGGGGAAGGGAACGAGCAGTACTTC. Translated, it gives CASSPRGEGNEQYF.

This sequence joins TRBV5-5 and TRBJ2-3; 10 bases are a match to TRBD2. The germline V gene encodes CDR1 SGHKS and CDR2 YYEKEE (reference sequence). With 2 bases clipped from V and 6 bases from J, the junction kept 21 bases outside the gene matches. There are 20 residues in the CDR3. The CDR3 here is CASSFDPGGSGRSRPDTQYF. The DNA of the CDR3 is TGTGCCAGCAGCTTTGATCCGGGGGGTAGCGGGAGGTCCCGACCGGATACGCAGTATTTT.

V is TRBV19 and J is TRBJ2-5; perhaps D is TRBD1 or TRBD2 (6 bases each). V was clipped by 6 bases and J by 3 bases, with 11 bases between them. The CDR3 runs 13 residues. Germline V gene lookup returns CDR1 LNHDA and CDR2 SQIVND (reference sequence). The CDR3, as DNA: TGTGCCAGTAGGCGGGACACAAAAGAGACCCAGTACTTC. Protein sequence: CASRRDTKETQYF.

The rearrangement uses TRBV28 and TRBJ2-7; D is perhaps TRBD1 (6 bases). The CDR3 has 13 residues. Germline-derived CDR1 and CDR2 are MDHEN and SYDVKM. Trimming cost V 5 bases and J 5 bases, with 13 bases left between them. This CDR3 reads CASSPQGWDEQYF. For the CDR3, the DNA is TGTGCCAGCAGTCCACAGGGTTGGGACGAGCAGTACTTC.

The rearrangement uses TRBV10-3 and TRBJ2-1; the D call may be TRBD1 or TRBD2 (5 bases each). V gave up 3 bases and J gave up 4 bases, with 7 bases separating them. CDR1 is ENHRY and CDR2 is SYGVKD in the germline V gene. CDR3 length: 13 amino acids. CDR3 nucleotides: TGTGCCATCAGTGACGGGGCGTACAATGAGCAGTTCTTC. Its translation: CAISDGAYNEQFF.

The rearrangement links TRBV6-1 to TRBJ1-6; D is undetermined. CDR1 and CDR2 (germline): MNHNS, SASEGT. The length of the CDR3 is 15 residues. V gave up 6 bases and J gave up 8 bases, with 17 bases separating them. The CDR3 loop is CASRKTPAEDSPLHF. CDR3 coding DNA: TGTGCCAGCAGGAAAACCCCGGCCGAGGATTCACCCCTCCACTTT.